What follows are 31 T cell receptor beta chains derived from one specimen sequenced in a study of blood T cell repertoires in COVID-19. Here immunoSEQ multiplex PCR was the method, and the copy in TCRdb shows in-frame clones only, minus some. The table records around 250,000 clones, more than 85% of them present only once. The sequenced material came from peripheral blood. The receptors derive from a woman in her 70s with active or convalescent COVID-19.

The gene calls are TRBV19 and TRBJ2-7; D unresolved. Germline V lookup: CDR1 LNHDA, CDR2 SQIVND (reference sequence). Trimming took 1 base from V and 6 from J, leaving 7 bases between them. The CDR3 has 12 residues. The DNA of the CDR3 is TGTGCCAGTAGTATAGGGCCCCGCGAGCAGTACTTC. Translation gives CASSIGPREQYF.

The chain combines TRBV19 with TRBJ2-5, with 9 bases lining up with TRBD1. The CDR3 runs to 16 residues. Germline V CDR1 and CDR2: LNHDA, SQIVND (reference sequence). V gave up 3 bases and J gave up 4 bases; unmatched junction bases: 9. In DNA, the CDR3 is TGTGCCAGTAGTATTGGTTGGGGACAGGGACGAGAGACCCAGTACTTC. The encoded protein is CASSIGWGQGRETQYF.

This clone has just a few counts. The chain recombines TRBV29-1 with TRBJ1-2; D unresolved. The CDR3 covers 14 residues. Trimming removed 3 bases from V and 3 bases from J, with 14 bases in between. In germline, CDR1 is SQVTM, CDR2 ANQGSEA. CDR3 region: CSVDRRGWDYGYTF. The CDR3 nucleotides are TGCAGCGTTGATAGGCGGGGTTGGGACTATGGCTACACCTTC.

V and J are TRBV14 and TRBJ2-5; weak D call: TRBD2 (5 bases). CDR3 length equals 15 residues. V shed 7 bases and J shed 3 bases, with 18 bases lying between them. Germline CDR1 and CDR2: SGHDN and FVKESK. The CDR3 nucleotides read TGTGCCAGCACCCCCGCGGGCCGCGGTAAAGAGACCCAGTACTTC. Translated: CASTPAGRGKETQYF.

The genes are TRBV10-3 and TRBJ1-5, with 9 bases lining up with TRBD1. Looked up from germline, CDR1 is ENHRY and CDR2 is SYGVKD. The length of the CDR3 is 13 residues. V shed 11 bases, J shed 4 bases, and the junction held 6 bases outside the gene matches. In DNA, the CDR3 is TGTGCCTCGCAGGACAGGGGTAATCAGCCCCAGCATTTT. Protein sequence: CASQDRGNQPQHF.

The chain combines TRBV3-1 (or the pseudogene TRBV3-2) with TRBJ2-1; 9 bases fit TRBD2. Per the germline V gene, CDR1 is LGHDT and CDR2 is YNNKEL (reference sequence). CDR3 length: 13 amino acids. Unmatched junction bases numbered 7, after V lost 7 bases and J lost 9 bases. The CDR3 DNA reads as TGTGCCAGCACCCCGGGACTAGCATTTGAGCAGTTCTTC. Encoded protein: CASTPGLAFEQFF.

This rearrangement joins TRBV23-1 to TRBJ1-5; 8 bases match TRBD1. TRBV23-1 is reported as an ORF; its role is uncertain. V dropped 4 bases and J dropped 6; count of bases not matched to a gene: 8. The CDR3 totals 15 residues. This CDR3 is CASSRPDRGGQPQHF. In DNA, the CDR3 is TGCGCCAGCAGTCGACCCGACAGGGGAGGTCAGCCCCAGCATTTT.

The rearrangement uses TRBV18 and TRBJ1-1; 11 positions agree with TRBD1. Germline CDR1 reads KGHSH; CDR2 reads LQKENI. CDR3 length: 15 residues. V lost 4 bases to trimming and J lost 5 bases; unmatched junction nucleotides: 6. The CDR3 sequence is CASSRSGTGGTEAFF. The DNA for the CDR3 is TGTGCCAGCTCACGATCCGGGACAGGGGGAACTGAAGCTTTCTTT.

This clone appeared a single time. The chain employs TRBV5-1 and TRBJ2-3, with 7 bases aligning to TRBD2. After removal of 5 bases from V and 3 bases from J, the junction contained 9 bases not matched to a gene. The CDR3 is 15 amino acids. The germline V gene has CDR1 SGHRS and CDR2 YFSETQ. The CDR3, as DNA: TGCGCCAGCAGATTTGAAGCGGGGAGGACAGATACGCAGTATTTT. Translation: CASRFEAGRTDTQYF.

The V call is TRBV4-1, the J call TRBJ1-5; 7 nucleotides line up with TRBD1. Germline trimming cut 3 bases from V and 5 bases from J; bases unmatched to any gene: 7. The CDR3 totals 15 residues. CDR1 is MGHRA and CDR2 is YSYEKL in the germline V gene. The CDR3 sequence: CASSHPQGIDQPQHF. CDR3 DNA sequence: TGCGCCAGCAGCCATCCACAGGGGATCGATCAGCCCCAGCATTTT.

The CDR3 region is CASWTALGCEQYF. Written as DNA, the CDR3 is TGTGCCAGTTGGACAGCCCTTGGGTGCGAGCAGTACTTC. The chain is built from TRBV21-1 and TRBJ2-7; the DNA was not compared with TRBD1, the D call given in the table. TRBV21-1 is recorded as a pseudogene. CDR3 length: 13 residues.

The gene calls are TRBV6-6 and TRBJ1-5; no clear D. Germline V lookup: CDR1 MNHNY, CDR2 SVGAGI (reference sequence). Trimming removed 2 bases at V and 6 bases at J, with 14 bases between. The CDR3 spans 15 residues. CDR3 loop: CASSYGSGGGQPQHF. CDR3 sequence (DNA): TGTGCCAGCAGTTACGGGTCGGGAGGTGGTCAGCCCCAGCATTTT.

The V gene is TRBV5-4, the J gene TRBJ1-6, with 8 bases identical to TRBD1. The germline CDR1 and CDR2 sequences are SGHNT and YYREEE (reference sequence). This CDR3 has 18 residues. The V and J ends lost 1 base and 0 bases, in that order; junction bases with no gene match: 6. DNA for the CDR3: TGTGCCAGCAGCTTGAGACAGGGGCCGTACTCCTATAATTCACCCCTCCACTTT. Protein: CASSLRQGPYSYNSPLHF.

The chain couples TRBV25-1 to TRBJ1-1; D not resolved. The CDR3 is 11 residues long. V was cut by 8 bases and J by 1 base, with 5 bases left in between. Germline CDR1 is MGHDK and CDR2 is SYGVNS. The CDR3 DNA reads as TGTGCCAGCCTTCGGAACACTGAAGCTTTCTTT. It is translated as CASLRNTEAFF.

The chain carries TRBV6-5 and TRBJ1-6, with 7 bases aligning to TRBD1. The CDR3 runs 15 residues. Germline assignment: CDR1 MNHEY and CDR2 SVGAGI. The V gene end was trimmed by 0 bases and the J gene end by 9 bases; junction bases not matched to a gene: 5. CDR3 sequence reads: CASSYSGQVRSPLHF. The CDR3, as DNA: TGTGCCAGCAGTTACTCCGGACAGGTTCGTTCACCCCTCCACTTT.

The rearrangement uses TRBV5-4 and TRBJ2-2; weak D call: TRBD2 (6 bases). This CDR3 has 15 amino acids. Germline values: CDR1 SGHNT, CDR2 YYREEE (reference sequence). Deletions cut 0 bases from V and 5 bases from J, with 11 bases between. Written as DNA, the CDR3 is TGTGCCAGCAGCTTGGAGGGGACTCAGACCGGGGAGCTGTTTTTT. Its protein is CASSLEGTQTGELFF.

The chain employs TRBV9 and TRBJ1-4, with 7 bases matching TRBD1. This CDR3 is 15 amino acids long. V dropped 3 bases and J dropped 5; count of bases not matched to a gene: 7. Germline CDR1 and CDR2: SGDLS and YYNGEE. CDR3 nucleotides: TGTGCCAGCAGCGACGGGACAGTTCTCAATGAAAAACTGTTTTTT. It yields the protein CASSDGTVLNEKLFF.

This chain joins TRBV7-9 and TRBJ1-2; D possibly corresponds to TRBD1 (6 bases). The CDR3 is 13 amino acids. Trimming shortened V by 4 bases and J by 8 bases, and 14 bases separated the two germline ends. Germline V gives CDR1 SEHNR, CDR2 FQNEAQ (reference sequence). The CDR3 loop is CASSSTGKGGYTF. In DNA, the CDR3 is TGTGCCAGCAGCTCCACAGGGAAGGGAGGCTACACCTTC.

The chain's CDR3 is CASSQGAQTLFGAGGEAFF. The CDR3 nucleotides read TGTGCCAGTAGCCAGGGGGCGCAGACTTTGTTTGGAGCTGGAGGGGAAGCTTTCTTT. V is TRBV19 and J is TRBJ1-1; TRBD1 aligns across 8 bases. Germline CDR1 and CDR2: LNHDA and SQIVND (reference sequence). The length of the CDR3 is 19 residues. The V and J ends lost 6 bases and 8 bases, in that order; junction bases with no gene match: 26.

This clone turned up a few times. The DNA for the CDR3 is TGCGCCAGCAGCGGGGGACTAGCGGGGCATGAGCAGTACTTC. Translating it yields CASSGGLAGHEQYF. This rearrangement joins TRBV5-1 to TRBJ2-7, with TRBD2 matching over 13 bases. With V trimmed by 4 bases and J by 7 bases, 5 bases remained unmatched. CDR1 is SGHRS, CDR2 YFSETQ, per germline. CDR3 length: 14 residues.

The chain is built from TRBV7-2 and TRBJ1-1; weak D call: TRBD1 (5 bases). Germline V CDR1 and CDR2: SGHTA, FQGNSA. This CDR3 is 17 amino acids long. V dropped 1 base and J dropped 0 bases, with 15 bases sitting between them. The CDR3 spells CASSLEPGWVMNTEAFF. CDR3 DNA: TGTGCCAGCAGCTTAGAGCCAGGGTGGGTCATGAACACTGAAGCTTTCTTT.

The chain couples TRBV5-1 to TRBJ2-1, with 8 bases that match TRBD1. The germline gives CDR1 SGHRS, CDR2 YFSETQ. V lost 4 bases to trimming and J lost 7 bases; unmatched junction nucleotides: 13. This CDR3 comprises 16 residues. The CDR3 is CASSVSYRGNVNEQFF. CDR3 DNA: TGCGCCAGCAGCGTGTCCTACAGGGGGAACGTAAATGAGCAGTTCTTC. The full variable domain, its missing parts supplied by reference TRBV5-1 and TRBJ2-1, is KAGVTQTPRYLIKTRGQQVTLSCSPISGHRSVSWYQQTPGQGLQFLFEYFSETQRNKGNFPGRFSGRQFSNSRSEMNVSTLELGDSALYLCASSVSYRGNVNEQFFGPGTRLTVL.

The chain uses TRBV5-4 and TRBJ1-1; TRBD1 agrees at 7 bases. Per germline, CDR1 SGHNT and CDR2 YYREEE (reference sequence). The J segment lost 6 bases and the V segment lost 2 bases, leaving 4 bases of the junction unmatched. The CDR3 is 13 amino acids. This CDR3 is CASSFGTAPEAFF. In DNA, the CDR3 is TGTGCCAGCAGCTTCGGGACAGCACCTGAAGCTTTCTTT.

The rearrangement links TRBV6-6 to TRBJ1-5; maybe TRBD1 (5 bases). Between the trimmed V and J ends, which lost 7 bases and 5 bases, there was a span of 12 bases. The CDR3 is 13 residues long. Germline V gene lookup returns CDR1 MNHNY and CDR2 SVGAGI (reference sequence). The CDR3 reads CASNRGLDQPQHF. The CDR3 DNA reads TGTGCCAGCAATAGGGGATTAGATCAGCCCCAGCATTTT.

The chain joins TRBV5-6 to TRBJ2-2; a possible D gene is TRBD2 (6 bases). The CDR3 is 15 amino acids. V was shortened by 4 bases and J by 7 bases, with 17 bases between the two germline ends. The germline V gene encodes CDR1 SGHDT and CDR2 YYEEEE. CDR3 coding DNA: TGTGCCAGCAGCGCCTCTGGGCGGGGAGGCGGGGAGCTGTTTTTT. Translated, it gives CASSASGRGGGELFF.

Only a few counts were recorded for this clone. V is TRBV7-8 and J is TRBJ2-7, with D possibly TRBD2 on 5 matching bases. The CDR3 covers 15 residues. Per germline, CDR1 SGHVS and CDR2 FQNEAQ. V was trimmed by 4 bases and J by 2 bases, leaving 15 bases between them. CDR3 bases: TGTGCCAGCAGCTGGCGGGCCTCTACTACCTACGAGCAGTACTTC. Amino acid sequence: CASSWRASTTYEQYF. Combining the CDR3 with reference TRBV7-8 and TRBJ2-7 gives the whole variable domain GAGVSQSPRYKVAKRGQDVALRCDPISGHVSLFWYQQALGQGPEFLTYFQNEAQLDKSGLPSDRFFAERPEGSVSTLKIQRTQQEDSAVYLCASSWRASTTYEQYFGPGTRLTVT.

This clone was seen once. The CDR3 DNA sequence: TGCGCCAGCAGAAAATATGACAGAATGACTGAAGCTTTCTTT. It encodes CASRKYDRMTEAFF. The chain is built from TRBV5-1 and TRBJ1-1; TRBD1 is a possible D gene (5 bases). This CDR3 is 14 amino acids long. V lost 5 bases and J 5 bases, leaving 16 bases between the germline ends. Germline values: CDR1 SGHRS, CDR2 YFSETQ.

The chain carries TRBV19 and TRBJ1-5; D call uncertain. Looked up from germline, CDR1 is LNHDA and CDR2 is SQIVND (reference sequence). The CDR3 totals 13 residues. Trimming left V 4 bases short and J 3 bases short, with 7 bases between. CDR3 in amino acids: CASSTVSNQPQHF. In DNA form, the CDR3 reads TGTGCCAGTAGTACAGTGTCCAATCAGCCCCAGCATTTT.

The chain has TRBV5-4 and TRBJ1-1; D remains ambiguous. Germline V CDR1 and CDR2: SGHNT, YYREEE (reference sequence). Trimming shortened V by 0 bases and J by 5 bases, and 11 bases separated the two germline ends. CDR3 length equals 14 residues. The CDR3 here is CASSLDRRQTEAFF. The CDR3 DNA reads as TGTGCCAGCAGCTTGGACCGGCGGCAGACTGAAGCTTTCTTT.

The chain has TRBV6-6 and TRBJ1-5; no firm D call. Germline V lookup: CDR1 MNHNY, CDR2 SVGAGI (reference sequence). V lost 6 bases, J lost 4 bases, and 10 bases lay in between. This CDR3 has 13 residues. The CDR3 loop reads CASRSSGNQPQHF. DNA for the CDR3: TGTGCCAGCAGGTCATCCGGGAATCAGCCCCAGCATTTT.

The CDR3 is CASSLFPGQASYEQYF. The CDR3 DNA reads TGCGCCAGCAGCCTATTTCCGGGACAGGCGTCCTACGAGCAGTACTTC. The rearrangement uses TRBV5-1 and TRBJ2-7, with TRBD1 matching over 8 bases. CDR1 is SGHRS and CDR2 is YFSETQ in the germline V gene. The CDR3 contains 16 residues. Losses at the gene ends were 4 bases for V and 1 base for J; bases not matched to a gene: 10. The variable domain in full, completed from reference TRBV5-1 and TRBJ2-7, reads KAGVTQTPRYLIKTRGQQVTLSCSPISGHRSVSWYQQTPGQGLQFLFEYFSETQRNKGNFPGRFSGRQFSNSRSEMNVSTLELGDSALYLCASSLFPGQASYEQYFGPGTRLTVT.